Listed below are T cell receptor beta chains from one sample, sequenced in a study of neurological immune-mediated disorders. TCRdb reprocessed the 5' RACE reads via MiXCR and lists one record per CDR3 protein. The table lists roughly 23,000 distinct CDR3 sequences, roughly a tenth of them singletons. The sequenced sample consisted of PBMCs. These receptors all stem from a woman aged 55-69 years with HTLV-1-associated myelopathy (HAM/TSP). CDR3s include the opening cysteine and the closing phenylalanine or tryptophan. The D gene is left open where the match is weak. Clone sizes are given selectively: once, few, many, or a class where the clone is expanded.

d_call: .; clone_size: many; v_call: TRBV6-5; j_call: TRBJ1-2; cdr3_nt: TGTGCCAGCAGGTTGGACAGTAACTATGGCTACACCTTC; cdr3_aa: CASRLDSNYGYTF
d_call: .; clone_size: many; v_call: TRBV7-8; j_call: TRBJ1-2; cdr3_nt: TGTGCCAGCAGCTTACGGTTTCGGGAGGGAGAGCGACCTAACTATGGCTACACCTTC; cdr3_aa: CASSLRFREGERPNYGYTF
d_call: .; clone_size: many; v_call: TRBV4-1; j_call: TRBJ1-4; cdr3_nt: TGCGCCAGCAGCCAAGACAGAATTAATGAAAAACTGTTTTTT; cdr3_aa: CASSQDRINEKLFF
d_call: .; clone_size: many; v_call: TRBV21-1; j_call: TRBJ2-5; cdr3_nt: TGTGCCAGCAGCAAGAGTCCAGGGGAGGAGACCCAGTACTTC; cdr3_aa: CASSKSPGEETQYF
d_call: .; clone_size: many; v_call: TRBV30; j_call: TRBJ1-2; cdr3_nt: TGTGCCTGGAGTGTAGTTTCCGGGCGCAGAGGCTACACCTTC; cdr3_aa: CAWSVVSGRRGYTF
d_call: TRBD2; clone_size: many; v_call: TRBV5-1; j_call: TRBJ2-1; cdr3_nt: TGCGCCAGCAGCCCGACTAGCGGGGGGGCAGCCTACAATGAGCAGTTCTTC; cdr3_aa: CASSPTSGGAAYNEQFF
d_call: .; clone_size: many; v_call: TRBV12-3/TRBV12-4; j_call: TRBJ1-1; cdr3_nt: TGTGCCAGCAGTTGGGACACAGGCTTGAACACTGAAGCTTTCTTT; cdr3_aa: CASSWDTGLNTEAFF
d_call: TRBD2; clone_size: hyperexpanded; v_call: TRBV6-5; j_call: TRBJ2-7; cdr3_nt: TGTGCCAGCAGTTTAACCGGGACTAGCTCCTACGAGCAGTACTTC; cdr3_aa: CASSLTGTSSYEQYF
d_call: .; clone_size: many; v_call: TRBV11-2; j_call: TRBJ2-7; cdr3_nt: TGTGCCAGCAGCTTAGATGTGGCAGAGGGGGGGCAGTACTTC; cdr3_aa: CASSLDVAEGGQYF
d_call: .; clone_size: many; v_call: TRBV5-8; j_call: TRBJ2-7; cdr3_nt: TGTGCCAGCAGCTTGGGGGTGCGGGGCGAGCAGTACTTC; cdr3_aa: CASSLGVRGEQYF
d_call: .; clone_size: .; v_call: TRBV11-2; j_call: TRBJ2-7; cdr3_nt: TGTGCCAGCAGCCTGAGCGGGTCCTACGAGCAGTACTTC; cdr3_aa: CASSLSGSYEQYF
d_call: TRBD1; clone_size: large; v_call: TRBV15; j_call: TRBJ2-1; cdr3_nt: TGTGCCACCAGCAGAAAGAGGCAGGGGGACAAAGGTGAGCAGTTCTTC; cdr3_aa: CATSRKRQGDKGEQFF
d_call: .; clone_size: many; v_call: TRBV4-1; j_call: TRBJ2-4; cdr3_nt: TGCGCCAGCAGCCAAGGGCTTTTAGAGGGGAGGACCAAAAACATTCAGTACTTC; cdr3_aa: CASSQGLLEGRTKNIQYF
d_call: TRBD1; clone_size: .; v_call: TRBV6-5; j_call: TRBJ2-7; cdr3_nt: TGTGCCAGCAGTTTAACCGGGACAGGGTTAGGCGAGCAGTACTTC; cdr3_aa: CASSLTGTGLGEQYF
d_call: TRBD1; clone_size: many; v_call: TRBV3-1; j_call: TRBJ2-3; cdr3_nt: TGTGCCAGCAGCCAACAAACAGGGGGCGATACAGATACGCAGTATTTT; cdr3_aa: CASSQQTGGDTDTQYF
d_call: .; clone_size: .; v_call: TRBV7-3; j_call: TRBJ2-7; cdr3_nt: TGTGCCAGCAGCCAAACAGGGCGAGAGCAGTACTTC; cdr3_aa: CASSQTGREQYF
d_call: TRBD1; clone_size: many; v_call: TRBV12-3/TRBV12-4; j_call: TRBJ2-4; cdr3_nt: TGTGCCAGCAGTTCGACAGGGTGGTTAAGGAACATTCAGTACTTC; cdr3_aa: CASSSTGWLRNIQYF
d_call: .; clone_size: many; v_call: TRBV3-1; j_call: TRBJ1-5; cdr3_nt: TGTGCCAGCAGCCAGGAAGTAGGGGATGATCAGCCCCAGCATTTT; cdr3_aa: CASSQEVGDDQPQHF
d_call: TRBD1; clone_size: many; v_call: TRBV4-2; j_call: TRBJ1-2; cdr3_nt: TGTGCCAGCAGCCAAATAGGGGACAGGGACTCCTATGGCTACACCTTC; cdr3_aa: CASSQIGDRDSYGYTF
d_call: .; clone_size: many; v_call: TRBV18; j_call: TRBJ2-7; cdr3_nt: TGTGCCAGCTCACCCTCCGGCGGTCTCCTTCACGAGCAGTACTTC; cdr3_aa: CASSPSGGLLHEQYF
d_call: .; clone_size: many; v_call: TRBV20-1; j_call: TRBJ2-6; cdr3_nt: TGCAGTGCTAGTCAACAGAGCTCTGGGGCCAACGTCCTGACTTTC; cdr3_aa: CSASQQSSGANVLTF
d_call: .; clone_size: many; v_call: TRBV27; j_call: TRBJ2-7; cdr3_nt: TGTGCCAGCAGTTGGGGGGCGGACAGCTACGAGCAGTACTTC; cdr3_aa: CASSWGADSYEQYF
d_call: .; clone_size: many; v_call: TRBV5-1; j_call: TRBJ2-5; cdr3_nt: TGCGCCAGCAGCTTCGAAGGAAGGCGAGGGGGCCAAGAGACCCAGTACTTC; cdr3_aa: CASSFEGRRGGQETQYF
d_call: .; clone_size: many; v_call: TRBV12-3/TRBV12-4; j_call: TRBJ2-7; cdr3_nt: TGTGCCAGCAGTTTAGATGGGGGTTCCTCCTACGAGCAGTACTTC; cdr3_aa: CASSLDGGSSYEQYF
d_call: .; clone_size: .; v_call: TRBV12-3/TRBV12-4; j_call: TRBJ1-1; cdr3_nt: TGTGCCAGCAGTTTACCGGGCCTTCGGAGGACTGAAGCTTTCTTT; cdr3_aa: CASSLPGLRRTEAFF
d_call: TRBD1; clone_size: many; v_call: TRBV9; j_call: TRBJ1-4; cdr3_nt: TGTGCCAGCAGCTCAGGGGGGGGCGCGTTTGAAAAACTGTTTTTT; cdr3_aa: CASSSGGGAFEKLFF